The present T cell receptor beta chain was sequenced within a study of cytomegalovirus exposure and HLA in healthy donors. Study-level points and caveats: The study recorded some 160 TCR beta chains that were cytomegalovirus-associated.

For this clone: Its antigen is undetermined.

This CDR3 contains 14 residues. Per germline, CDR1 KGHSH and CDR2 LQKENI. After removal of 0 bases from V and 6 bases from J, the junction contained 4 bases not matched to a gene. Sequencing used immunoSEQ multiplex PCR; TCRdb keeps in-frame clones, though not all of them. The sample includes 130,000 or so clones, roughly 90% of them seen just once. Sequenced input: PBMCs. The gene calls are TRBV18 and TRBJ1-2; 7 bases fit TRBD1. This clonotype was obtained from a man younger than 45 in good health and CMV-seronegative. The chain's CDR3 is CASSPPGTGDGYTF. The CDR3 coding sequence is TGTGCCAGCTCACCACCGGGAACAGGGGATGGCTACACCTTC.